This T cell receptor beta chain was captured by sequencing in a study of CD8+ T cells in alopecia areata. Background on the study: Treated patients were given 5 to 10 mg oral tofacitinib twice daily. Study-level results: Sequencing of scalp tissue also captures the resident alphabeta T cells of normal skin. Higher clonality was seen in lesional scalp than in normal scalp, especially in alopecia totalis/universalis.

As regards this clone: Its antigen is not known.

Documented treatment: oral pan-JAK inhibitor, 5-10 mg twice daily. Extracted RNA was reverse transcribed into cDNA, the sequencing template. Profiling relied on immunoSEQ multiplex PCR, and the TCRdb table lists in-frame clones only, not all of them. The sample lists 40,000 to 45,000 clones; around nine tenths were seen once. The TCR originated in a human donor with alopecia areata. Sequenced here: CD8+ T cells sorted from blood, sampled at week 24, from a patient treated with tofacitinib.

CDR3 region: CASSQWGGGEQFF. The CDR3 DNA follows: TGCGCCAGCAGCCAATGGGGAGGTGGTGAGCAGTTCTTC. The chain joins TRBV4-3 to TRBJ2-1, with TRBD2 as a possible D gene (6 bases). CDR1 LGHNA and CDR2 YSLEER come from the germline V gene. This CDR3 is 13 amino acids long. The V and J ends lost 2 bases and 9 bases respectively, with 11 bases between them.